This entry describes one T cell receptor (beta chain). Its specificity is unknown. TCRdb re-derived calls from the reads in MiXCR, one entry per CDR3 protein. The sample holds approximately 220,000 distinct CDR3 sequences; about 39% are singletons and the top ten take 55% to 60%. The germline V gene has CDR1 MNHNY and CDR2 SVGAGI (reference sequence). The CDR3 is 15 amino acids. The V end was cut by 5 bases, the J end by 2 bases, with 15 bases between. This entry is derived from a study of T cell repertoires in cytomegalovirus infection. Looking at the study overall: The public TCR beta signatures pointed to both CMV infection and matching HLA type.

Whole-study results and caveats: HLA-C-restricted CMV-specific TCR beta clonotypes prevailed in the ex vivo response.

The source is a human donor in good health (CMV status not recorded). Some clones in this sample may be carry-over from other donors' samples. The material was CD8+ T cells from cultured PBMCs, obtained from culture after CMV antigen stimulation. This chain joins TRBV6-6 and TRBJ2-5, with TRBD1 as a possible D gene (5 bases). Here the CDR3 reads CASSGWGLRQETQYF. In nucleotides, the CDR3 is TGTGCCAGCAGTGGGTGGGGCCTGAGGCAAGAGACCCAGTACTTC.